These 5 T cell receptor beta chains were all obtained from the same sample, sequenced in a study of metastatic and nonmetastatic thyroid tumors. All patients reached thyroid surgery having received no treatment beforehand. Through MiXCR, TCRdb re-clonotyped the PCR reads. The table shows 30,000 to 35,000 clones, with less than 20% occurring only once. Input material: blood. The receptors derive from a female donor with papillary thyroid cancer or a benign thyroid nodule (not recorded which). Some clones in this sample may be carry-over from other donors' samples.

In this sample, this clone turned up many times. The chain has TRBV6-5 and TRBJ1-2; D uncertain. This CDR3 comprises 16 residues. Per the germline V gene, CDR1 is MNHEY and CDR2 is SVGAGI. V lost 0 bases and J 1 base, leaving 12 bases between the germline ends. The chain's CDR3 is CASSYSTGRNNYGYTF. The CDR3 region has the DNA TGTGCCAGCAGTTACTCAACCGGACGGAATAACTATGGCTACACCTTC.

This clone was seen repeatedly, ten times or more. The genes are TRBV9 and TRBJ1-1; tentatively, D is TRBD1 (6 bases). The CDR3 contains 14 residues. The V and J ends lost 3 bases and 4 bases respectively, with 13 bases between them. CDR1 and CDR2 (germline): SGDLS, YYNGEE. In DNA form, the CDR3 reads TGTGCCAGCAGCGCGAACATACAGGGCACTGAAGCTTTCTTT. It specifies CASSANIQGTEAFF.

This clone was counted ten times or more. The DNA for the CDR3 is TGTGCCAGCAGTGGGGACAGCTTTAATGAAAAACTGTTTTTT. This gives the protein CASSGDSFNEKLFF. The chain joins TRBV28 to TRBJ1-4; 7 positions agree with TRBD1. The germline V gene has CDR1 MDHEN and CDR2 SYDVKM. The J segment lost 4 bases and the V segment lost 5 bases, leaving 4 bases of the junction unmatched. This CDR3 is 14 amino acids long. Full variable domain (missing parts from reference TRBV28 and TRBJ1-4): DVKVTQSSRYLVKRTGEKVFLECVQDMDHENMFWYRQDPGLGLRLIYFSYDVKMKEKGDIPEGYSVSREKKERFSLILESASTNQTSMYLCASSGDSFNEKLFFGSGTQLSVL.

This clone was seen many times. The chain combines TRBV5-1 with TRBJ2-1, with 8 bases aligning to TRBD1. The CDR3 contains 15 residues. Germline assignment: CDR1 SGHRS and CDR2 YFSETQ. J lost 3 bases, V lost 5 bases, and 7 bases had no gene match. CDR3 in DNA: TGCGCCAGCAGTTATGGACAGGGTATCTACAATGAGCAGTTCTTC. Translated: CASSYGQGIYNEQFF.

The rearrangement uses TRBV3-1 and TRBJ1-6; tentative D call: TRBD1 (5 bases). Trimming removed 8 bases from V and 7 bases from J, with 12 bases in between. CDR3 length: 13 residues. Germline V gene lookup returns CDR1 LGHDT and CDR2 YNNKEL (reference sequence). For the CDR3, the DNA is TGTGCCAGCGCCTTGACAGACAATTCACCCCTCCACTTT. It yields the protein CASALTDNSPLHF.